This passage covers 2 T cell receptor beta chains from one sample sequenced in a study of shared clonotypes between healthy human individuals. Here immunoSEQ multiplex PCR was the method, and the copy in TCRdb shows in-frame clones only, minus some. The data hold approximately 2,000,000 clones, with around 93% observed a single time. The naive CD8 fraction comprised CD45RO-negative cells positively selected for CCR7 and excluded terminally differentiated effector memory CD45RA+ cells. The sample comprised naive CD8+ T cells from PBMCs. The receptors originated from a man aged 18 to 29 in good health. Some clones in this sample may be carry-over from other donors' samples.

This clone was counted once. This sequence joins TRBV4-3 and TRBJ2-3, with 10 bases fitting TRBD2. CDR1 and CDR2 from the germline V gene are LGHNA and YSLEER. Losses at the gene ends were 5 bases for V and 1 base for J; bases not matched to a gene: 3. This CDR3 has 15 amino acids. The CDR3 DNA is TGCGCCAGCAGCGAAGGGACTAGCGGCACAGATACGCAGTATTTT. This codes for CASSEGTSGTDTQYF.

The chain carries TRBV27 and TRBJ2-7; D gene ambiguous. CDR3 length: 17 residues. The germline V gene has CDR1 MNHEY and CDR2 SMNVEV (reference sequence). V was pared by 2 bases and J by 2 bases, with 19 bases between. DNA of the CDR3: TGTGCCAGCAGTTTAATTAGTGTGGCCGGGCTTCCCTACGAGCAGTACTTC. Translating it yields CASSLISVAGLPYEQYF.